These T cell receptor beta chains were read from a single sample in a study of early T cells in non-severe SARS-CoV-2 infection. TCRdb called the 5' RACE reads again in MiXCR, with one record for every CDR3 protein. Of about 98,000 distinct CDR3 sequences in the sample, about 10% were seen once. Specimen: whole blood. Receptor source: an adult who was a healthcare worker with PCR-confirmed SARS-CoV-2 infection or an uninfected control (not recorded which). Each CDR3 is given with its conserved first and last residue. The D gene is left open where the match is weak. The size field is filled for only some rows; it gives once, few, many or a size class.

clone_size j_call v_call d_call cdr3_nt cdr3_aa
few TRBJ2-7 TRBV20-1 TRBD1 TGCAGTGTAATATCTTTTCGGGACAGGGCCTACGAGCAGTACTTC CSVISFRDRAYEQYF
few TRBJ2-5 TRBV12-3/TRBV12-4 TRBD1 TGTGCCAGCAGTAAAGGACAGGTACCCCAAGAGACCCAGTACTTC CASSKGQVPQETQYF
NA TRBJ2-2 TRBV6-4 NA TGTGCCAGCAGTGTAAGGGCAGATAACACCGGGGAGCTGTTTTTT CASSVRADNTGELFF
NA TRBJ1-2 TRBV3-1 NA TGTGCCAGCAGCCAGAGGGACTTACGGGGCTACACCTTC CASSQRDLRGYTF
many TRBJ2-1 TRBV4-1 TRBD2 TGCGCCAGCAGCCACCTGGGACTAGCGGGAGCGCGTGAGCAGTTCTTC CASSHLGLAGAREQFF
NA TRBJ1-1 TRBV9 NA TGTGCCAGCAGCGTAGGAACCCCTCTAGGAGGAGCTTTCTTT CASSVGTPLGGAFF
NA TRBJ1-1 TRBV20-1 TRBD1 TGCAGTGCTATGCGACAGGGAGGCACTGAAGCTTTCTTT CSAMRQGGTEAFF
few TRBJ1-1 TRBV6-4 NA TGTGCCAGCAGTGAGGTGGCGGCAAAGAACACTGAAGCTTTCTTT CASSEVAAKNTEAFF
few TRBJ1-6 TRBV14 NA TGTGCCAGCAGCCAACGGGTTCCAGGGGTCTCCTATAATTCACCCCTCCACTTT CASSQRVPGVSYNSPLHF
NA TRBJ1-1 TRBV7-9 TRBD1 TGTGCCAGCAGCTTAGTCCCGGGACAGGGGGCGGGCAGCACTGAAGCTTTCTTT CASSLVPGQGAGSTEAFF
NA TRBJ2-5 TRBV6-5 NA TGTGCCAGCAGTTACTCGGGAAGCTTTGAGACCCAGTACTTC CASSYSGSFETQYF
many TRBJ2-3 TRBV24-1 NA TGTGCCACCAGTGACCCCCCGAAAGGAACAGATACGCAGTATTTT CATSDPPKGTDTQYF
few TRBJ2-1 TRBV20-1 TRBD1 TGCAGTGGACGGACAGGGGGATTCTTC CSGRTGGFF
few TRBJ2-7 TRBV7-9 TRBD1 TGTGCCAGCAGCCTGGGACAGCTTAGCTCCTACGAGCAGTACTTC CASSLGQLSSYEQYF
NA TRBJ2-5 TRBV7-2 TRBD2 TGTGCCAGCAGCACGGGGGGTTCTCGGGAAGAGACCCAGTACTTC CASSTGGSREETQYF
NA TRBJ2-5 TRBV29-1 NA TGCAGCGTGGCAACAGAGACCCAGTACTTC CSVATETQYF
few TRBJ2-3 TRBV20-1 TRBD2 TGCAGTGCTAGAGATAGCGGGGGGTCGGACACAGATACGCAGTATTTT CSARDSGGSDTDTQYF
many TRBJ1-2 TRBV29-1 NA TGCAGCGTTGAAGAACTGGACTATGGCTACACCTTC CSVEELDYGYTF
few TRBJ2-7 TRBV5-1 NA TGCGCCAGCAGCTTGGTGCCAGGGGTTGCCTACGAGCAGTACTTC CASSLVPGVAYEQYF
NA TRBJ1-2 TRBV5-1 NA TGCGCCAGCAGCTTGGGAGACAGGCCCAGAGCTAACTATGGCTACACCTTC CASSLGDRPRANYGYTF
few TRBJ2-3 TRBV6-2/TRBV6-3 TRBD2 TGTGCCAGCAGTTACCAGCGGGAGGGCCTAGAAGATACGCAGTATTTT CASSYQREGLEDTQYF
many TRBJ1-1 TRBV20-1 TRBD1 TGCAGTGCTAGAGATGGCAGGACAGGGGCTGCTACTGAAGCTTTCTTT CSARDGRTGAATEAFF
many TRBJ2-5 TRBV15 NA TGTGCCACCAGCAGAGTCCCGACAGCACAAGAGACCCAGTACTTC CATSRVPTAQETQYF
many TRBJ1-2 TRBV9 NA TGTGCCAGCAGCCGCGTAGGGACGGACTATGGCTACACCTTC CASSRVGTDYGYTF
once TRBJ1-1 TRBV3-1 NA TGTGCCAGCAGCCATGGAAGGTCAGGGGTGGATACTGAAGCTTTCTTT CASSHGRSGVDTEAFF
many TRBJ2-1 TRBV7-9 NA TGTGCCAGCAGCTTAATAGGGACACAATACAATGAGCAGTTCTTC CASSLIGTQYNEQFF
NA TRBJ2-4 TRBV7-2 NA TGTGCCAGCAGCTTAGACGGCGCTCTAGCCAAAAACATTCAGTACTTC CASSLDGALAKNIQYF
many TRBJ2-1 TRBV4-1 NA TGCGCCAGCAGCCAAGATAGGGGGAGGGGCTACAATGAGCAGTTCTTC CASSQDRGRGYNEQFF
once TRBJ1-2 TRBV29-1 NA TGCAGCGTTGCATTCAGCCTTGGCTACACCTTC CSVAFSLGYTF
many TRBJ1-5 TRBV5-6 NA TGTGCCAGCAGCTTAGGGGTCAATCAGCCCCAGCATTTT CASSLGVNQPQHF
few TRBJ2-3 TRBV12-3/TRBV12-4 NA TGTGCCAGCAGTCCTCCGGGACGCACAGATACGCAGTATTTT CASSPPGRTDTQYF
many TRBJ1-5 TRBV20-1 NA TGCAGTGCTAGTTTATCGGGCGTAAGCAATCAGCCCCAGCATTTT CSASLSGVSNQPQHF
NA TRBJ1-4 TRBV7-9 NA TGTGCCAGCAGCGGCCAGGGTTCAACTAATGAAAAACTGTTTTTT CASSGQGSTNEKLFF
NA TRBJ2-1 TRBV7-6 TRBD2 TGTGCCAGCAGCTTCGGACTAGCGGGAGTAGGGGATGAGCAGTTCTTC CASSFGLAGVGDEQFF
many TRBJ2-1 TRBV11-2 NA TGTGCCAGCAGCTTTCGGTTTCGTTATGAGCAGTTCTTC CASSFRFRYEQFF
NA TRBJ1-1 TRBV6-5 NA TGTGCCAGCAGTTACTCTGGGGCCAGGACTGAAGCTTTCTTT CASSYSGARTEAFF
NA TRBJ2-5 TRBV20-1 TRBD2 TGCAGTGCTAGAGATCTAGCGGGCGATCTGAAAGAGACCCAGTACTTC CSARDLAGDLKETQYF
few TRBJ2-1 TRBV12-3/TRBV12-4 TRBD1 TGTGCCAGCAGTTTGAGGACAGGGGATAATGAGCAGTTCTTC CASSLRTGDNEQFF
many TRBJ2-2 TRBV5-1 TRBD1 TGCGCCAGCAGCTCCGGGACAGGGACGGGCACCGGGGAGCTGTTTTTT CASSSGTGTGTGELFF
few TRBJ2-2 TRBV7-9 NA TGTGCCAGCAGCTCTCTGAACACCGGGGAGCTGTTTTTT CASSSLNTGELFF